This T cell receptor beta chain was captured by sequencing in a study of cytomegalovirus exposure and HLA in healthy donors. Study-wide points: The listing of roughly 160 TCR beta chains classed them as cytomegalovirus-associated.

Primers: 60 Vbeta forward and 13 Jbeta reverse. This table comes from immunoSEQ multiplex PCR, and its TCRdb copy is limited to in-frame clones, with some not included. The sample holds 95,000 to 120,000 clones; 70% to 80% are singletons and the top ten take 4.2%. Comments on this clone: Its specificity is not known.

Whereas donors were nominally healthy upon sampling, unrecorded immune exposures were probable. The sample comprised PBMCs. The sequence derives from a woman in her 40s in good health and CMV-seropositive.

For the CDR3, the DNA is TGTGCCAGCAGCGCGCGGGACAGGGTTTACTATGGCTACACCTTC. Translation: CASSARDRVYYGYTF. The rearrangement links TRBV5-8 to TRBJ1-2; 9 bases align to TRBD1. This CDR3 is built from 15 residues. After removal of 4 bases from V and 3 bases from J, the junction contained 7 bases not matched to a gene. Germline V lookup: CDR1 SGHTS, CDR2 YDEGEE.